This T cell receptor (beta chain) was identified during a study of blood T cell repertoires in COVID-19. At the level of the study: Specimens from acute and convalescent COVID-19 originated in the United States, Italy and Spain.

Study members were between about 18 and 95 years old and lived in about two dozen US regions. Among Cohort 3 donors, those recovered had two negative PCRs, clearance, or symptom resolution. The CDR3 length is 18 residues. Data came from immunoSEQ multiplex PCR; TCRdb stores just in-frame clones and leaves some out. This sample has over 150,000 clones, with over 75% found just once. The sequenced sample consisted of PBMCs or T cells enriched from blood (not recorded which). The TCR originated in a woman aged 18-30 years who had recovered from COVID-19. V usage is TRBV21-1 and J usage is TRBJ2-1; TRBD2 is the table's D call, not checked against the DNA. TRBV21-1 counts as a pseudogene. The CDR3 spells CAMLKPGLAGVGYNEQFF. As DNA, the CDR3 is TGTGCCATGCTAAAGCCGGGACTAGCGGGAGTGGGCTACAATGAGCAGTTCTTC.